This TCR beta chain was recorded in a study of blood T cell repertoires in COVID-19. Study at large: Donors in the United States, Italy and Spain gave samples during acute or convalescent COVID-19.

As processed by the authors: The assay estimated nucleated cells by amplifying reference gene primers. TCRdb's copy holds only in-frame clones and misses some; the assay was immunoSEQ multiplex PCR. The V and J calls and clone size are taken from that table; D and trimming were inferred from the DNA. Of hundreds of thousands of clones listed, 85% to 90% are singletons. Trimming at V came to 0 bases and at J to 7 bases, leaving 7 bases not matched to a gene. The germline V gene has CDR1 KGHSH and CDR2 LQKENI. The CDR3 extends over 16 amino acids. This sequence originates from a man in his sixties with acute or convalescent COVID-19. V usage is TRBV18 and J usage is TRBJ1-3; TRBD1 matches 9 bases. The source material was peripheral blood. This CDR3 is CASSPPGNRGRNTIYF. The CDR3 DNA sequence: TGTGCCAGCTCACCACCCGGGAACAGGGGGCGGAACACCATATATTTT. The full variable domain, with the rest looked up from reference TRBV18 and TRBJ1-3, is NAGVMQNPRHLVRRRGQEARLRCSPMKGHSHVYWYRQLPEEGLKFMVYLQKENIIDESGMPKERFSAEFPKEGPSILRIQQVVRGDSAAYFCASSPPGNRGRNTIYFGEGSWLTVV.